A single sample is the source of the 27 T cell receptor beta chains below, sequenced in a study of blood T cell repertoires in COVID-19 (dated by TCRdb to the early 2020s). The library was produced with the immunoSEQ multiplex PCR assay. Drawn from immuneACCESS, this table holds only the in-frame rearrangements with V and J called that TCRdb kept. Clones are partly lost; checked studies trace under half to an unresolved V gene and leave the rest unexplained. The sample includes hundreds of thousands of clones, with 80% to 90% observed a single time. The top ten hold 4% to 4.5% of the sample. Sequencing was performed on peripheral blood. Every receptor here comes from a man between 45 and 60 years old with acute or convalescent COVID-19.

The chain links TRBV10-2 to TRBJ1-1, with 7 nucleotides matching TRBD1. Per the germline V gene, CDR1 is WSHSY and CDR2 is SAAADI. V shed 4 bases and J 0 bases; nucleotides not matched to a gene: 2. The CDR3 sequence is 14 residues long. CDR3 loop: CASSAGTVNTEAFF. The CDR3 DNA sequence: TGCGCCAGCAGTGCCGGGACAGTGAACACTGAAGCTTTCTTT.

The chain combines TRBV6-5 with TRBJ1-2; a possible D gene is TRBD1 (5 bases). V was cut by 0 bases and J by 4 bases, with 9 bases left in between. Germline-derived CDR1 and CDR2 are MNHEY and SVGAGI. This CDR3 has 14 amino acids. This CDR3 reads CASSYSFRAYGYTF. In DNA form, the CDR3 reads TGTGCCAGCAGTTACTCGTTCAGGGCCTATGGCTACACCTTC.

The V call is TRBV2, the J call TRBJ2-1, with 10 bases aligning to TRBD1. Unmatched junction bases numbered 1, after V lost 2 bases and J lost 3 bases. Per germline, CDR1 SNHLY and CDR2 FYNNEI. CDR3 size: 15 residues. Here the CDR3 DNA reads TGTGCCAGCAGTGAAAGGGACAGGGGCTACAATGAGCAGTTCTTC. This sequence encodes CASSERDRGYNEQFF.

With regard to this clone: Other DNA sequences in the same sample also yield this CDR3. V is TRBV5-1 and J is TRBJ1-2; D uncertain. This CDR3 comprises 14 residues. Looked up from germline, CDR1 is SGHRS and CDR2 is YFSETQ. V was clipped by 1 base and J by 1 base, with 8 bases between them. This CDR3 is CASSLTGDNYGYTF. The DNA for the CDR3 is TGCGCCAGCAGCTTGACCGGGGATAACTATGGCTACACCTTC.

The chain links TRBV7-8 to TRBJ1-5; 10 bases are shared with TRBD1. The J segment lost 6 bases and the V segment lost 4 bases, leaving 3 bases of the junction unmatched. The CDR3 extends over 14 amino acids. From germline, CDR1 is SGHVS and CDR2 FQNEAQ. In DNA form, the CDR3 reads TGTGCCAGCAGCTCGACAGGGGGCACTCAGCCCCAGCATTTT. Protein product: CASSSTGGTQPQHF. The full variable domain, rest sourced from reference TRBV7-8 and TRBJ1-5, is GAGVSQSPRYKVAKRGQDVALRCDPISGHVSLFWYQQALGQGPEFLTYFQNEAQLDKSGLPSDRFFAERPEGSVSTLKIQRTQQEDSAVYLCASSSTGGTQPQHFGDGTRLSIL.

In this sample, this clone turned up a few times. The genes are TRBV6-2 or TRBV6-3 and TRBJ1-4; tentatively, D is TRBD1 (5 bases). Trimming removed 6 bases at V and 6 bases at J, with 20 bases between. Germline CDR1 and CDR2: MNHEY and SVGEGT. The CDR3 is 16 amino acids. The CDR3 DNA follows: TGTGCCAGCAGCTCGGGACTGTTCAGATCTTATGAAAAACTGTTTTTT. This sequence encodes CASSSGLFRSYEKLFF.

The rearrangement joins TRBV18 to TRBJ1-2, with a tentative D call TRBD1 (6 bases). The CDR3 runs to 14 residues. V lost 3 bases and J 1 base, leaving 9 bases between the germline ends. Germline CDR1 and CDR2: KGHSH and LQKENI. The CDR3 DNA is TGTGCCAGCTCACCCGCGGACAGTAACTATGGCTACACCTTC. This gives the protein CASSPADSNYGYTF.

The chain employs TRBV4-1 and TRBJ2-3; D may be TRBD2 (6 bases). Germline lookup yields CDR1 MGHRA and CDR2 YSYEKL. The CDR3 runs 17 residues. V was shortened by 0 bases and J by 0 bases, with 13 bases between the two germline ends. The CDR3 is CASSQEWRDTSTDTQYF. CDR3 in DNA: TGCGCCAGCAGCCAAGAGTGGAGGGATACGAGCACAGATACGCAGTATTTT.

This clone was seen just once. V gene TRBV9 combines with J gene TRBJ1-3; a weak D match, TRBD1 (6 bases). This CDR3 has 16 amino acids. From germline, CDR1 is SGDLS and CDR2 YYNGEE. Trimming shortened V by 2 bases and J by 0 bases, and 12 bases separated the two germline ends. This CDR3 is CASSVLTGFSGNTIYF. The CDR3 DNA reads TGTGCCAGCAGCGTCTTAACAGGGTTCTCTGGAAACACCATATATTTT. The complete variable domain, with remaining parts taken from reference TRBV9 and TRBJ1-3, reads DSGVTQTPKHLITATGQRVTLRCSPRSGDLSVYWYQQSLDQGLQFLIQYYNGEERAKGNILERFSAQQFPDLHSELNLSSLELGDSALYFCASSVLTGFSGNTIYFGEGSWLTVV.

V usage is TRBV6-1 and J usage is TRBJ1-2, with 12 bases matching TRBD1. The length of the CDR3 is 14 residues. After removal of 3 bases from V and 5 bases from J, the junction contained 1 base not matched to a gene. Germline CDR1 MNHNS, CDR2 SASEGT. The CDR3 DNA reads TGTGCCAGCAGTGAGGGACAGGGGGCTTATGGCTACACCTTC. Translated, it gives CASSEGQGAYGYTF.

The chain employs TRBV6-5 and TRBJ2-3; D not resolved. CDR3 size: 13 residues. Per germline, CDR1 MNHEY and CDR2 SVGAGI. Deletions cut 6 bases from V and 2 bases from J, with 9 bases between. The CDR3 region is CASRGDNTDTQYF. The CDR3 DNA reads as TGTGCCAGCAGAGGAGATAACACAGATACGCAGTATTTT.

This clone was counted only a few times. CDR3 amino acids: CASSEVQAGKTQYF. In DNA form, the CDR3 reads TGTGCCAGCAGTGAAGTACAAGCGGGGAAGACCCAGTACTTC. The chain recombines TRBV2 with TRBJ2-5; 7 positions agree with TRBD2. Per germline, CDR1 SNHLY and CDR2 FYNNEI. The J segment lost 6 bases and the V segment lost 1 base, leaving 5 bases of the junction unmatched. The CDR3 has 14 residues. The full variable domain, in which reference TRBV2 and TRBJ2-5 provide the parts outside the CDR3, is EPEVTQTPSHQVTQMGQEVILRCVPISNHLYFYWYRQILGQKVEFLVSFYNNEISEKSEIFDDQFSVERPDGSNFTLKIRSTKLEDSAMYFCASSEVQAGKTQYFGPGTRLLVL.

Notes on this clone: A junction boundary mismatches the germline segment, possibly from a read error. The rearrangement links TRBV2 to TRBJ1-2; TRBD1 aligns across 9 bases. Germline V gives CDR1 SNHLY, CDR2 FYNNEI. The CDR3 totals 11 residues. For the CDR3, the DNA is TGTGCCAGCAGTGCACAGGGGGCGAGGGAGTTC. Amino acids: CASSAQGAREF.

V and J are TRBV10-1 and TRBJ1-1, with D perhaps TRBD1 (6 bases). Germline assignment: CDR1 WNHNN and CDR2 SYGVQD (reference sequence). V was cut by 6 bases and J by 2 bases, with 10 bases left in between. There are 13 residues in the CDR3. The CDR3 nucleotides are TGCGCCAGCAGCGGCAGGGGAAACACTGAAGCTTTCTTT. Translated, it gives CASSGRGNTEAFF.

J is TRBJ1-2 and V is TRBV6-1; D is undetermined. Trimming left V 2 bases short and J 8 bases short, with 12 bases between. CDR1 is MNHNS, CDR2 SASEGT, per germline. The CDR3 extends over 13 amino acids. DNA for the CDR3: TGTGCCAGCAGTGAACCGGTCGAGATAGGCTACACCTTC. Translated, it gives CASSEPVEIGYTF.

This clone was detected a few times. This chain uses TRBV18 with TRBJ2-5; D may be TRBD1 (5 bases). The germline CDR1 and CDR2 sequences are KGHSH and LQKENI. The CDR3 length is 12 residues. V was clipped by 3 bases and J by 4 bases, with 6 bases between them. The DNA of the CDR3 is TGTGCCAGCTCACCCCAGGGAGAGACCCAGTACTTC. It encodes CASSPQGETQYF.

The V and J genes are TRBV11-2 and TRBJ1-1; D is undetermined. V was shortened by 3 bases and J by 3 bases, with 5 bases between the two germline ends. CDR3 length: 12 amino acids. Germline V gene lookup returns CDR1 SGHAT and CDR2 FQNNGV. DNA for the CDR3: TGTGCCAGCAGCTTCCCGTACACTGAAGCTTTCTTT. Translated, it gives CASSFPYTEAFF.

The J gene is TRBJ2-7, the V gene TRBV6-2 or TRBV6-3; 11 bases are a match to TRBD2. V shed 6 bases and J 2 bases; nucleotides not matched to a gene: 9. Germline CDR1 reads MNHEY; CDR2 reads SVGEGT. This CDR3 is built from 16 residues. The DNA for the CDR3 is TGTGCCAGCAGCTATGACACTAGCGGGGGACCCTACGAGCAGTACTTC. It encodes CASSYDTSGGPYEQYF.

The rearrangement joins TRBV5-6 to TRBJ2-3, with D tentatively TRBD2 (5 bases). CDR1 and CDR2 from the germline V gene are SGHDT and YYEEEE. V lost 3 bases and J 8 bases, leaving 22 bases between the germline ends. The CDR3 runs to 16 residues. The CDR3: CASSSIGRKPAGTQYF. The CDR3 DNA sequence: TGTGCCAGCAGCTCCATTGGACGGAAACCGGCGGGTACGCAGTATTTT.

The chain employs TRBV7-9 and TRBJ1-1; no clear D gene. The CDR3 extends over 12 amino acids. V was pared by 4 bases and J by 10 bases, with 13 bases between. The germline V gene encodes CDR1 SEHNR and CDR2 FQNEAQ (reference sequence). The DNA of the CDR3 is TGTGCCAGCAGCTCAAGCTCTGGGAGAGCTTTCTTT. This translates into CASSSSSGRAFF.

This chain uses TRBV18 with TRBJ2-3, with 8 bases aligning to TRBD1. The CDR3 contains 15 residues. Per germline, CDR1 KGHSH and CDR2 LQKENI. The J segment lost 1 base and the V segment lost 5 bases, leaving 5 bases of the junction unmatched. CDR3 sequence (DNA): TGTGCCAGCTCAAGCCGGACAGGGCGCACAGATACGCAGTATTTT. It specifies CASSSRTGRTDTQYF.

The V call is TRBV7-3, the J call TRBJ2-3; TRBD2 might be the D (6 bases). Trimming removed 2 bases at V and 3 bases at J, with 9 bases between. CDR1 SGHTA and CDR2 FQGTGA come from the germline V gene. This CDR3 has 14 residues. The CDR3 nucleotides read TGTGCCAGCAGCTTATCGGGGAGGACAGATACGCAGTATTTT. Translation gives CASSLSGRTDTQYF.

This chain's CDR3 is CASSYSASGDSYEQYF. The CDR3 DNA sequence: TGTGCCAGCAGTTACTCGGCTAGCGGGGACTCCTACGAGCAGTACTTC. The chain employs TRBV6-5 and TRBJ2-7, with 9 bases aligning to TRBD2. CDR3 length: 16 amino acids. Germline V CDR1 and CDR2: MNHEY, SVGAGI. With V trimmed by 0 bases and J by 0 bases, 3 bases remained unmatched.

A few counts support this clone. The V and J genes are TRBV18 and TRBJ1-1, with 7 bases lining up with TRBD1. V was clipped by 4 bases and J by 0 bases; unmatched bases: 11. The germline V gene encodes CDR1 KGHSH and CDR2 LQKENI. The CDR3 has 17 amino acids. CDR3 loop: CASSLPRQGLMNTEAFF. The CDR3 DNA is TGTGCCAGCTCACTCCCGCGACAGGGACTTATGAACACTGAAGCTTTCTTT.

This clone has at least ten counts. The CDR3 protein is CASSPDSSGANVLTF. CDR3 sequence (DNA): TGCGCCAGCAGCCCTGACAGCTCTGGGGCCAACGTCCTGACTTTC. This chain joins TRBV5-1 and TRBJ2-6, with D maybe TRBD1 (5 bases). This CDR3 has 15 amino acids. Trimming left V 4 bases short and J 0 bases short, with 8 bases between. Germline-derived CDR1 and CDR2 are SGHRS and YFSETQ.

This clone was observed once. The gene calls are TRBV7-9 and TRBJ1-3; no reliable D call. The CDR3 has 13 amino acids. Trimming shortened V by 4 bases and J by 5 bases, and 9 bases separated the two germline ends. CDR1 and CDR2 (germline): SEHNR, FQNEAQ (reference sequence). The CDR3 DNA reads as TGTGCCAGCAGCTACAATACAAGAAACACCATATATTTT. Translation gives CASSYNTRNTIYF.

The J gene is TRBJ1-1, the V gene TRBV11-2, with D perhaps TRBD1 (5 bases). Trimming removed 5 bases from V and 4 bases from J, with 11 bases in between. The CDR3 contains 13 residues. CDR1 is SGHAT, CDR2 FQNNGV, per germline. The CDR3 protein is CASSVHGGTEAFF. The DNA of the CDR3 is TGTGCCAGCAGCGTTCACGGGGGCACTGAAGCTTTCTTT.